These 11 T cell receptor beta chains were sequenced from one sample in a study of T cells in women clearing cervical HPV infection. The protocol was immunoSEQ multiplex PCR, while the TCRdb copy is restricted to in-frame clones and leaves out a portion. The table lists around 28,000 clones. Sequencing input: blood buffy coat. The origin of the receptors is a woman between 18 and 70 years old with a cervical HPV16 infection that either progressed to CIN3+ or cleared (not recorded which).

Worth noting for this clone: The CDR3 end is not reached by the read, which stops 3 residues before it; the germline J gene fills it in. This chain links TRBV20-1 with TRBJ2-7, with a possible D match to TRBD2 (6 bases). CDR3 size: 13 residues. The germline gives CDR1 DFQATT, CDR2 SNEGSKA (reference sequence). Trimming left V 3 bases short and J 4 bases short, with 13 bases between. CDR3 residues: CSARRGGRYEQYF. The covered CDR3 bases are TGCAGTGCTAGGCGGGGTGGCCGTTACGAG.

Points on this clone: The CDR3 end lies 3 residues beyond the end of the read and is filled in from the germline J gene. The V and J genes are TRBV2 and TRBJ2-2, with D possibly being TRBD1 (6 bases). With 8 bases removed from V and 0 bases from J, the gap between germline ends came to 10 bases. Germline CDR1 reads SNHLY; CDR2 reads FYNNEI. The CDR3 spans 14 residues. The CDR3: CASDRTSNTGELFF. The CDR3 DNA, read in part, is TGTGCCAGCGACAGGACCTCGAACACCGGGGAG.

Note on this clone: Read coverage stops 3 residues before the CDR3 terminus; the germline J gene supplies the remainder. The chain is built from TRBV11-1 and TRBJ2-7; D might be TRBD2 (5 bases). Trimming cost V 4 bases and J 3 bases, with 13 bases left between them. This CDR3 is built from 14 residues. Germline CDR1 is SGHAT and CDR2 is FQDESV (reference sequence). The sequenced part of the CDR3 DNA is TGTGCCAGCAGCTCTGACATAACTAGCTACGAG. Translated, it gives CASSSDITSYE. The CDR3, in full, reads CASSSDITSYEQYF. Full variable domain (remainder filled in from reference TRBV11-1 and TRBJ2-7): EAEVAQSPRYKITEKSQAVAFWCDPISGHATLYWYRQILGQGPELLVQFQDESVVDDSQLPKDRFSAERLKGVDSTLKIQPAELGDSAMYLCASSSDITSYEQYFGPGTRLTVT.

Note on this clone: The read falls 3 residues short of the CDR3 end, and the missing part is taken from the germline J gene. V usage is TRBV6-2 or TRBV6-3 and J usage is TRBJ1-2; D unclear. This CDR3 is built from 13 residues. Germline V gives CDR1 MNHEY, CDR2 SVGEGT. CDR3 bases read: TGTGCCAGCAGCCTTACCTCAGGAGCGGGG. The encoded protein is CASSLTSGAG. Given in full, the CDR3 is CASSLTSGAGYTF.

The DNA read from the CDR3 is TGTGCCTGGAGTCGAGGCATCAATGGC. This sequence encodes CAWSRGING. The CDR3 in full is CAWSRGINGYTF. This chain uses TRBV30 with TRBJ1-2; no clear D gene. The read ends 3 residues before the CDR3 terminus; that terminus is restored from the germline J gene. CDR3 size: 12 residues. Germline V CDR1 and CDR2: GTSNPN, SVGIG (reference sequence). V dropped 2 bases and J dropped 6 bases, with 10 bases sitting between them.

The covered CDR3 bases are TGTGCCAGCAGGGGACTAGCGGGACCCAAGGAG. It translates to CASRGLAGPKE. The whole CDR3 protein reads CASRGLAGPKEYTF. This chain connects TRBV19 to TRBJ1-2; tentatively, D is TRBD1 (6 bases). The read terminates 3 residues ahead of where the CDR3 ends, so the germline J gene completes it. The germline V gene encodes CDR1 LNHDA and CDR2 SQIVND (reference sequence). The CDR3 runs to 14 residues.

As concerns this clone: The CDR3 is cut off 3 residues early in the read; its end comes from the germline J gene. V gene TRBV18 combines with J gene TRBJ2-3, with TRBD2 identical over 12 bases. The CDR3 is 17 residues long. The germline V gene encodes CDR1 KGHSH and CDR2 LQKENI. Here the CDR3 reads CASSPRLLAGGQETQYF. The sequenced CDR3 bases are TGTGCCAGCTCACCGCGACTACTAGCGGGGGGCCAAGAGACG. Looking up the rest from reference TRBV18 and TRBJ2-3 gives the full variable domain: NAGVMQNPRHLVRRRGQEARLRCSPMKGHSHVYWYRQLPEEGLKFMVYLQKENIIDESGMPKERFSAEFPKEGPSILRIQQVVRGDSAAYFCASSPRLLAGGQETQYFGPGTRLTVL.

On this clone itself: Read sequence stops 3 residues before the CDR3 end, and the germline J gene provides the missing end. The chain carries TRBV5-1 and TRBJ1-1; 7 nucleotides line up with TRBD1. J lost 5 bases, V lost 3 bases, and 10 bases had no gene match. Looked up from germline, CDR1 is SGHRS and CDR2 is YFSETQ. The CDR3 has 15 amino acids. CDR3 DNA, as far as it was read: TGCGCCAGCAGCTACGATACAGGGGTGGGGACTGAA. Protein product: CASSYDTGVGTE. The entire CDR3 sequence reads CASSYDTGVGTEAFF.

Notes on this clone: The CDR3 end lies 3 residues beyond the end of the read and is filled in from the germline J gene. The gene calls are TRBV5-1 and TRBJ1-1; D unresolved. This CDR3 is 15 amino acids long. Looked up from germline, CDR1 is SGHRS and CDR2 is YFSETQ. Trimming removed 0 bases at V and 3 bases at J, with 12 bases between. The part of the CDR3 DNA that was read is TGCGCCAGCAGCTTGGCAGCTCGGAGCGACACTGAA. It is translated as CASSLAARSDTE. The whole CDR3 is CASSLAARSDTEAFF.

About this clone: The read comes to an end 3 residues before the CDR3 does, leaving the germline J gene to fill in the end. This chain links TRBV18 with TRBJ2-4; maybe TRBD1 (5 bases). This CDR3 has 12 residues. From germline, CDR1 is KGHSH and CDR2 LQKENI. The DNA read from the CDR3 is TGTGCCAGCTCCCCCGACAGATATGGT. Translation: CASSPDRYG. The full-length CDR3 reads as CASSPDRYGQYF.

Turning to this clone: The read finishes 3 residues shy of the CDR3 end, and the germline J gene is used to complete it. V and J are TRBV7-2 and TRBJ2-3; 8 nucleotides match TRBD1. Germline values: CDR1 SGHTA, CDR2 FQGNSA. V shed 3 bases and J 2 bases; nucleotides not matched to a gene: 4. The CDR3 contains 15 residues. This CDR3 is CASSFGQGHTDTQYF. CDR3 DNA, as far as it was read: TGTGCCAGCAGCTTCGGACAGGGCCACACAGATACG.